These 21 T cell receptor beta chains came from one sample sequenced in a study of T cells after posttransplantation cyclophosphamide. Busulfan-fludarabine conditioning, marrow transplant, and cyclophosphamide on days +3 and +4 were administered. The repertoire was sequenced with immunoSEQ multiplex PCR; TCRdb's copy has only in-frame clones and lacks some. In total the sample includes around 13,000 clones, none of them seen once. The source was PBMCs, collected after allogeneic stem cell transplant with posttransplant cyclophosphamide. The source of these receptors is a female patient aged 35 to 55 who received an allogeneic stem cell transplant from an unrelated donor, was CMV-positive, and had acute GVHD only. Some of the T cells might come from the graft donor.

This clone was seen ten or more times. V gene TRBV11-3 combines with J gene TRBJ2-1, with 7 positions matching TRBD1. Germline-derived CDR1 and CDR2 are SGHNT and YENEEA. The CDR3 covers 14 residues. V dropped 4 bases and J dropped 3; count of bases not matched to a gene: 3. The CDR3 DNA is TGTGCCAGCAGCTCGACAGGGAACTACAATGAGCAGTTCTTC. This gives the protein CASSSTGNYNEQFF.

This clone was counted ten times or more. This chain joins TRBV5-1 and TRBJ1-2; the D is unclear. Germline CDR1 reads SGHRS; CDR2 reads YFSETQ. The CDR3 has 14 amino acids. V lost 0 bases and J 7 bases, leaving 13 bases between the germline ends. In DNA form, the CDR3 reads TGCGCCAGCAGCTTGGATGCAGTGACAATTGGCTACACCTTC. It translates to CASSLDAVTIGYTF.

This clone was seen at least ten times. The V gene is TRBV18, the J gene TRBJ2-5; 9 nucleotides match TRBD2. Trimming cost V 2 bases and J 1 base; bases outside gene matches: 5. This CDR3 is built from 16 residues. Germline values: CDR1 KGHSH, CDR2 LQKENI. The CDR3 nucleotides are TGTGCCAGCTCACCAAGACTAGCGGAGCTCCAAGAGACCCAGTACTTC. Translation: CASSPRLAELQETQYF. The entire variable domain, with the rest obtained from reference TRBV18 and TRBJ2-5, is as follows: NAGVMQNPRHLVRRRGQEARLRCSPMKGHSHVYWYRQLPEEGLKFMVYLQKENIIDESGMPKERFSAEFPKEGPSILRIQQVVRGDSAAYFCASSPRLAELQETQYFGPGTRLLVL.

This clone came up a few times. The chain uses TRBV18 and TRBJ1-4, with TRBD1 matching 7 bases. The CDR3 is made up of 14 amino acids. J was trimmed by 4 bases and V by 3 bases; bases with no gene match: 2. Germline V lookup: CDR1 KGHSH, CDR2 LQKENI. For the CDR3, the DNA is TGTGCCAGCTCACCGACAGGGCTTAATGAAAAACTGTTTTTT. Translated: CASSPTGLNEKLFF.

In this sample, this clone turned up many times. V and J are TRBV5-1 and TRBJ2-7, with 7 nucleotides matching TRBD2. The length of the CDR3 is 12 residues. V was pared by 5 bases and J by 5 bases, with 4 bases of the junction left unmatched. The V gene's germline CDR1 is SGHRS and CDR2 YFSETQ. The CDR3 DNA is TGCGCCAGCAGGGGGGGGGAGAACGAGCAGTACTTC. Translated, it gives CASRGGENEQYF.

The genes are TRBV15 and TRBJ2-5; D possibly corresponds to TRBD2 (5 bases). Germline V gene sequence: CDR1 LNHNV, CDR2 YYDKDF (reference sequence). With 2 bases removed from V and 4 bases from J, the gap between germline ends came to 11 bases. The CDR3 consists of 14 residues. The CDR3 DNA reads as TGTGCCACCAGCAGAAACGGGGAGAGAGAGACCCAGTACTTC. Its protein is CATSRNGERETQYF.

This clone occurred a few times. The rearrangement joins TRBV18 to TRBJ2-3; 7 bases line up with TRBD2. Per germline, CDR1 KGHSH and CDR2 LQKENI. This CDR3 region has 15 residues. V lost 2 bases and J lost 0; bases outside the gene matches: 2. CDR3 sequence (DNA): TGTGCCAGCTCACCAGGGAGGGGCAGCACAGATACGCAGTATTTT. This sequence encodes CASSPGRGSTDTQYF.

The table lists this clone with a few counts. The chain has TRBV5-1 and TRBJ2-5, with D perhaps matching TRBD2 (5 bases). V lost 1 base, J lost 0 bases, and 7 bases lay in between. There are 14 residues in the CDR3. Germline CDR1 SGHRS, CDR2 YFSETQ. The CDR3, as DNA: TGCGCCAGCAGCTTGACGGGGAACCAAGAGACCCAGTACTTC. This translates into CASSLTGNQETQYF.

The sample holds many counts of this clone. The CDR3 bases are TGTGCCAGCAGCTTCATGAGGGGGCGGGATCGGGATGAAAAACTGTTTTTT. Residues: CASSFMRGRDRDEKLFF. The chain combines TRBV7-9 with TRBJ1-4; 7 bases match TRBD1. The J segment lost 6 bases and the V segment lost 3 bases, leaving 13 bases of the junction unmatched. Per germline, CDR1 SEHNR and CDR2 FQNEAQ (reference sequence). CDR3 length equals 17 residues.

This clone has just a few counts. J is TRBJ2-1 and V is TRBV4-2; TRBD2 matches 11 bases. V dropped 1 base and J dropped 7; count of bases not matched to a gene: 15. This CDR3 has 19 amino acids. Germline loops: CDR1 LGHNA, CDR2 YNFKEQ. The CDR3 nucleotides read TGTGCCAGCAGCCAAGTAGCGGGAGGGCCATTCGTTTTTGGGAATGAGCAGTTCTTC. Translated: CASSQVAGGPFVFGNEQFF.

This clone was recorded many times. This chain connects TRBV7-3 to TRBJ2-1; 13 nucleotides align to TRBD2. This CDR3 comprises 16 residues. The V gene's germline CDR1 is SGHTA and CDR2 FQGTGA. V shed 5 bases, J shed 3 bases, and the junction held 4 bases outside the gene matches. The CDR3 nucleotides are TGTGCCAGCAGCCAGTGGACTAGCGGGAGCTACAATGAGCAGTTCTTC. Its protein is CASSQWTSGSYNEQFF.

The sample holds many counts of this clone. This chain joins TRBV7-8 and TRBJ1-2, with TRBD1 matching 8 bases. Germline CDR1 and CDR2: SGHVS and FQNEAQ. The V and J ends lost 5 bases and 5 bases, in that order; junction bases with no gene match: 10. The CDR3 is 15 residues long. The CDR3 DNA is TGTGCCAGCAGCACTTATCTGACAGGGGAATATGGCTACACCTTC. It encodes CASSTYLTGEYGYTF.

At least ten counts were recorded for this clone. This chain uses TRBV18 with TRBJ1-5; maybe TRBD1 (5 bases). In germline, CDR1 is KGHSH, CDR2 LQKENI. V was pared by 3 bases and J by 3 bases, with 12 bases between. CDR3 length: 15 residues. The DNA of the CDR3 is TGTGCCAGCTCACCCTCGGGGGACCACAATCAGCCCCAGCATTTT. Translated, it gives CASSPSGDHNQPQHF.

Ten or more counts support this clone. The CDR3 coding sequence is TGTGCCAGCAGTGCCATGGACAGGTGGACCTACGAGCAGTACTTC. This sequence encodes CASSAMDRWTYEQYF. The V and J genes are TRBV25-1 and TRBJ2-7, with 7 nucleotides matching TRBD1. This CDR3 is 15 amino acids long. Trimming at V came to 4 bases and at J to 2 bases, leaving 8 bases not matched to a gene. Germline CDR1 reads MGHDK; CDR2 reads SYGVNS.

There are many counts of this clone. The J gene is TRBJ2-5, the V gene TRBV29-1; TRBD2 matches at 9 bases. With 3 bases clipped from V and 9 bases from J, the junction kept 11 bases outside the gene matches. The CDR3 sequence is 14 residues long. The germline CDR1 and CDR2 sequences are SQVTM and ANQGSEA. The CDR3 protein is CSVDSGGGAGPQYF. CDR3 DNA sequence: TGCAGCGTTGATTCTGGCGGGGGGGCTGGTCCCCAGTACTTC.

This clone has ten or more counts. This chain links TRBV5-6 with TRBJ1-2; weak D call: TRBD1 (5 bases). Germline loops: CDR1 SGHDT, CDR2 YYEEEE. The CDR3 length is 14 residues. V shed 4 bases and J shed 5 bases, with 15 bases lying between them. CDR3 sequence (DNA): TGTGCCAGCAGCGCACCTGGGGGGACGTATGGCTACACCTTC. Translated: CASSAPGGTYGYTF.

The rearrangement joins TRBV28 to TRBJ2-1; no reliable D call. Germline-derived CDR1 and CDR2 are MDHEN and SYDVKM. Trimming shortened V by 6 bases and J by 7 bases, and 16 bases separated the two germline ends. The length of the CDR3 is 14 residues. CDR3 loop: CASSHPQDKNEQFF. CDR3 nucleotide sequence: TGTGCCAGCAGCCATCCCCAAGACAAGAATGAGCAGTTCTTC.

The table lists this clone with many counts. This chain uses TRBV6-1 with TRBJ1-5, with TRBD1 matching over 7 bases. Germline loops: CDR1 MNHNS, CDR2 SASEGT. The CDR3 loop spans 13 amino acids. With 8 bases clipped from V and 6 bases from J, the junction kept 7 bases outside the gene matches. CDR3 bases: TGTGCCAGCCTTCAAGACAGGGTTCAGCCCCAGCATTTT. Its translation: CASLQDRVQPQHF.

Many counts were recorded for this clone. The chain recombines TRBV6-5 with TRBJ1-2, with D hard to call. Trimming left V 2 bases short and J 2 bases short, with 12 bases between. Germline CDR1 and CDR2: MNHEY and SVGAGI. There are 15 residues in the CDR3. This chain's CDR3 is CASSYGPSTNYGYTF. As DNA, the CDR3 is TGTGCCAGCAGTTACGGCCCCAGTACCAACTATGGCTACACCTTC.

This clone was detected ten times or more. The chain employs TRBV5-1 and TRBJ1-2; no definite D call. V dropped 0 bases and J dropped 8 bases, with 14 bases sitting between them. Per germline, CDR1 SGHRS and CDR2 YFSETQ. This CDR3 spans 14 amino acids. CDR3 protein: CASSLAQAGWGYTF. The CDR3 nucleotides read TGCGCCAGCAGCTTGGCCCAGGCGGGGTGGGGCTACACCTTC.

This clone was recorded at least ten times. The chain is built from TRBV2 and TRBJ2-7; TRBD1 matches 7 bases. The CDR3 runs 13 residues. The V gene's germline CDR1 is SNHLY and CDR2 FYNNEI. Trimming removed 6 bases from V and 2 bases from J; junction bases left unmatched: 4. The CDR3, as DNA: TGTGCCAGCAGGGGGGACAGTCCCTACGAGCAGTACTTC. Its protein is CASRGDSPYEQYF.